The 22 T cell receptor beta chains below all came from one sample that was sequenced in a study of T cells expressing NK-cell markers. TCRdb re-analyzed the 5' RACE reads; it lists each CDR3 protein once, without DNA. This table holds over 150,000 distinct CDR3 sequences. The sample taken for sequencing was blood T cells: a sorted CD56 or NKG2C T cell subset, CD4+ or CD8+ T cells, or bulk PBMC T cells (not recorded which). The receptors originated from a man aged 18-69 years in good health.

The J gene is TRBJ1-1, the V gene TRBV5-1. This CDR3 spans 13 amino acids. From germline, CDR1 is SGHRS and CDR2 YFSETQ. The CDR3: CASSSAGQTEAFF.

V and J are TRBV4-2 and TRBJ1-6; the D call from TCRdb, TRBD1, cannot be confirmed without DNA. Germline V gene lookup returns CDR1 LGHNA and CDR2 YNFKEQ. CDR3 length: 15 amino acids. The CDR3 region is CASSQDRGVNSPLHF.

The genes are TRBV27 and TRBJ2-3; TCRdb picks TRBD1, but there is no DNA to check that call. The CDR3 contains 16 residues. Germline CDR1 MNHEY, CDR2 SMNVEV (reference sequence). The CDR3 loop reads CASGRRGPMFTDTQYF.

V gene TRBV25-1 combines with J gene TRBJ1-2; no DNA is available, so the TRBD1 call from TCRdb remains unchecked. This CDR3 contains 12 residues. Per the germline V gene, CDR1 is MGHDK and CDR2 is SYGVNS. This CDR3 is CASNNQGYGYTF.

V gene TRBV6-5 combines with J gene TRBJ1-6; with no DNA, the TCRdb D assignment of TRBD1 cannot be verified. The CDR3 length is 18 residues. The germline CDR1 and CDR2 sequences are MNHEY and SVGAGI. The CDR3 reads CASMTGTGDFSYNSPLHF.

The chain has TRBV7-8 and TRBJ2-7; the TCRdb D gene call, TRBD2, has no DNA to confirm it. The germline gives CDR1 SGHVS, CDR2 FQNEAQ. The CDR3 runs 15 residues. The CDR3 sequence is CASSKRLDSLHEQYF.

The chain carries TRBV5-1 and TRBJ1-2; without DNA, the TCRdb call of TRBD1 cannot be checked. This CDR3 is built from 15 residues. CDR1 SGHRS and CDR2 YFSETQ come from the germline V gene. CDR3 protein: CASRPGTGDFYGYTF.

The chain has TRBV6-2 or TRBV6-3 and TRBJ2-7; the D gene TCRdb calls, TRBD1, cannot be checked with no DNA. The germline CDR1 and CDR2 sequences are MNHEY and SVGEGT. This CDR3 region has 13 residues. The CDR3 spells CASSSGPATGQYF.

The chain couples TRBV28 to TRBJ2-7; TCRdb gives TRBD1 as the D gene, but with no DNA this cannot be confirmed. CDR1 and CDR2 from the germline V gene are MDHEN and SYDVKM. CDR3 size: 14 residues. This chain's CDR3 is CASSPGAEANAQYF.

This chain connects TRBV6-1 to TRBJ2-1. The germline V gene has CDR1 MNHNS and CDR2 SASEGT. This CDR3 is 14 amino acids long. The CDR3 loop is CASSPMQANNEQFF.

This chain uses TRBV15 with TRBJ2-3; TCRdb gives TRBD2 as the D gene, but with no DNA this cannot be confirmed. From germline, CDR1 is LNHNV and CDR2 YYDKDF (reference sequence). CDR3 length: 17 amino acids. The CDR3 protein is CATSSWDLQEGFDTQYF.

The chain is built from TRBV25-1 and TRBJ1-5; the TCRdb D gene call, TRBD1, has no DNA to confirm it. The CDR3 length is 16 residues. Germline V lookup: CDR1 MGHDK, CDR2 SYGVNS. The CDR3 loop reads CASSEGGSGSNQPQHF. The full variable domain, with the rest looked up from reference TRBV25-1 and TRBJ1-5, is EADIYQTPRYLVIGTGKKITLECSQTMGHDKMYWYQQDPGMELHLIHYSYGVNSTEKGDLSSESTVSRIRTEHFPLTLESARPSHTSQYLCASSEGGSGSNQPQHFGDGTRLSIL.

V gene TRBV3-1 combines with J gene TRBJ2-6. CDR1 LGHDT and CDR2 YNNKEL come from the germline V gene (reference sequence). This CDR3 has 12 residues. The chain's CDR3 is CASRSGANVLTF.

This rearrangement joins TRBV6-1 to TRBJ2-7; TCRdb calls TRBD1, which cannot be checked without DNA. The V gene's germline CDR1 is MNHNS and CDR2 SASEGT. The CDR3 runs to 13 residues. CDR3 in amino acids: CASSDSLVYEQYF.

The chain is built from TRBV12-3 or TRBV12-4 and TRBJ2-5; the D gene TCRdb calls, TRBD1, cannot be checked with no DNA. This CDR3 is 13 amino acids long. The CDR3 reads CASRGQIEETQYF.

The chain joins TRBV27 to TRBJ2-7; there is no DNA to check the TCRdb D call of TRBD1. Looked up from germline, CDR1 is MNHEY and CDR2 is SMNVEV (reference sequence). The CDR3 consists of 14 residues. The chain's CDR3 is CASSLAGATYEQFF.

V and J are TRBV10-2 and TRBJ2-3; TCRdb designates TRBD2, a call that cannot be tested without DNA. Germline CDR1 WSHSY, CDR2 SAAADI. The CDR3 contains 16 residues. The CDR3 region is CASSELAGGFTDTQYF.

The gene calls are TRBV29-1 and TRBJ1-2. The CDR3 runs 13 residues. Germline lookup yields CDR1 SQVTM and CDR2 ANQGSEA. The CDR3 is CSVDGIDNYGYTF.

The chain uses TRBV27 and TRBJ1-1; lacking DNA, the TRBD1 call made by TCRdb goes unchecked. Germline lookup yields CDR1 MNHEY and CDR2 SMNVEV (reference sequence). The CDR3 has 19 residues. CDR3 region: CASSLTQGALPRGNTEAFF.

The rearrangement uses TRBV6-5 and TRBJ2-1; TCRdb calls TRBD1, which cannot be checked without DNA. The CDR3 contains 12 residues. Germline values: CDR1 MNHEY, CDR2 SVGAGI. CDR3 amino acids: CATRGGWNEQFF.

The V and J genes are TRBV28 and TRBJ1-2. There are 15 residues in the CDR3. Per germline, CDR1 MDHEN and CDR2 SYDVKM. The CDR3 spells CASSLMGRMNYGYTF.

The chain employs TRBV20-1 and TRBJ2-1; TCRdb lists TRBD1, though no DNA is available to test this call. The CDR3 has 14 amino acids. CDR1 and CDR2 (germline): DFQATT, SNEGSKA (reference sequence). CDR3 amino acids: CSAREGGTHNEQFF.